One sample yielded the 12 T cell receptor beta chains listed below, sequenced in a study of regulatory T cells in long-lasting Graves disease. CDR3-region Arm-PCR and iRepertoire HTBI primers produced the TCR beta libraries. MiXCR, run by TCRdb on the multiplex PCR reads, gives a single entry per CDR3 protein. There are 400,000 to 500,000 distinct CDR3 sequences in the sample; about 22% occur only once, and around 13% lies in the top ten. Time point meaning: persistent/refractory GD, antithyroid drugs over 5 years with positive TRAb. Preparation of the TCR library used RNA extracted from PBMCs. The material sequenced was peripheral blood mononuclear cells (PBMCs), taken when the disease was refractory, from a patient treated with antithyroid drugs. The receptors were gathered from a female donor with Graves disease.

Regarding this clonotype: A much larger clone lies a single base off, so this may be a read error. The CDR3 protein is CASSLLRGNEETQYF. The CDR3 bases are TGTGCCAGCAGCTTACTTCGAGGGAACGAAGAGACCCAGTACTTC. The rearrangement uses TRBV7-2 and TRBJ2-5; tentatively, D is TRBD2 (5 bases). CDR3 length: 15 amino acids. Per germline, CDR1 SGHTA and CDR2 FQGNSA. Trimming shortened V by 2 bases and J by 3 bases, and 13 bases separated the two germline ends.

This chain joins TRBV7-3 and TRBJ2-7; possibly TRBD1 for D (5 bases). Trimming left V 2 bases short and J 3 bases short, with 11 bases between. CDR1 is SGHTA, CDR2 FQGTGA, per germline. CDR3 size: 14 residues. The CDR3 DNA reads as TGTGCCAGCAGCTTATCCCCAGGGCTCTACGAGCAGTACTTC. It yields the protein CASSLSPGLYEQYF.

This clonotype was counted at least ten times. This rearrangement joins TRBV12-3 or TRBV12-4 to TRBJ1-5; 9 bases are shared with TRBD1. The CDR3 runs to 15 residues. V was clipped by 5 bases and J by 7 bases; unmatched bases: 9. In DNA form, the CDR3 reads TGTGCCAGCAGTATACGACAGGGGGGGGAGCAGCCCCAGCATTTT. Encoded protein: CASSIRQGGEQPQHF.

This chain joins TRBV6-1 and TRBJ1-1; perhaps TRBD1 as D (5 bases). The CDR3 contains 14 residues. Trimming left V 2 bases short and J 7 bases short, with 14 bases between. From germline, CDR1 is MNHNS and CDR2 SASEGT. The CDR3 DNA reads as TGTGCCAGCAGTGAAATGGGGACTAATCTTGAAGCTTTCTTT. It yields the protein CASSEMGTNLEAFF.

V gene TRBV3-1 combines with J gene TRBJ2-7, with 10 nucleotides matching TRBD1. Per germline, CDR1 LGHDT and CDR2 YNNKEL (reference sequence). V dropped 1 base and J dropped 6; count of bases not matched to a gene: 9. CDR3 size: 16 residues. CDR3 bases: TGTGCCAGCAGCCAAGTGGCCGACAGGGGGCTTGTCGAGCAGTACTTC. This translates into CASSQVADRGLVEQYF.

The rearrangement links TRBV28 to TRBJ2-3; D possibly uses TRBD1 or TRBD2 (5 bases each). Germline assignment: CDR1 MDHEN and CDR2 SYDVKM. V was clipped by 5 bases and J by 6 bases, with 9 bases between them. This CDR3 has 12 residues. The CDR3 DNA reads TGTGCCAGCAGTAGAGGGGAGGATACGCAGTATTTT. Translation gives CASSRGEDTQYF.

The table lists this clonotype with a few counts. DNA for the CDR3: TGCGCCAGCAGCCTCGAAGGCAGGGGAGTTGAAAAACTGTTTTTT. It yields the protein CASSLEGRGVEKLFF. The chain employs TRBV4-1 and TRBJ1-4; TRBD1 is a possible D gene (6 bases). The germline V and J ends were trimmed by 4 bases and 7 bases, with 16 bases remaining between them. Germline V CDR1 and CDR2: MGHRA, YSYEKL. The CDR3 has 15 amino acids.

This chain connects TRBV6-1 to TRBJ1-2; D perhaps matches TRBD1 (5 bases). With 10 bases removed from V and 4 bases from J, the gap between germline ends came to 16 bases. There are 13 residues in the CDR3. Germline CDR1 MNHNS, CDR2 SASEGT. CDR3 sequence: CATSPNGGYGYTF. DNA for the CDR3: TGTGCCACCTCCCCGAACGGGGGCTATGGCTACACCTTC.

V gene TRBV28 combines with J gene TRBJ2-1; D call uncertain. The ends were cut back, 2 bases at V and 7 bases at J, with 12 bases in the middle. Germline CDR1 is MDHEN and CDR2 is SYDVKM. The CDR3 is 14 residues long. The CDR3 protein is CASSLVVTPNEQFF. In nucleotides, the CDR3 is TGTGCCAGCAGTTTAGTCGTGACGCCGAATGAGCAGTTCTTC.

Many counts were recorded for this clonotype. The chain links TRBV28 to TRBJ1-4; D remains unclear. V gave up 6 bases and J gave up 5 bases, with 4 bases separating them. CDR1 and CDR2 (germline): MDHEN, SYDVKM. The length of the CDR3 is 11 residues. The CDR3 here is CASSVNEKLFF. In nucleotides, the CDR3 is TGTGCCAGCAGCGTGAATGAAAAACTGTTTTTT.

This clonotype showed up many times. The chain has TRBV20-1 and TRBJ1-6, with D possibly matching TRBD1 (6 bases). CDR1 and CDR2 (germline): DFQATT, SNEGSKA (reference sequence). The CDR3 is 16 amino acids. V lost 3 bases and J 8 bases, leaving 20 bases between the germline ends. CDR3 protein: CSASPPRGGDDSPLHF. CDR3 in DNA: TGCAGTGCTAGCCCCCCAAGGGGGGGCGATGATTCACCCCTCCACTTT.

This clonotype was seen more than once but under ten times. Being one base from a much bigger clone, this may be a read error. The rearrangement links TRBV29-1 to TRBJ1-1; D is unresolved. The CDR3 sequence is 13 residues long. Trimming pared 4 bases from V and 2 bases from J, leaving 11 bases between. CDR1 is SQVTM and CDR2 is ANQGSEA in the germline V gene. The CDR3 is CSVARRDNTEAFF. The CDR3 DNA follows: TGCAGCGTTGCCCGAAGGGATAACACTGAAGCTTTCTTT.